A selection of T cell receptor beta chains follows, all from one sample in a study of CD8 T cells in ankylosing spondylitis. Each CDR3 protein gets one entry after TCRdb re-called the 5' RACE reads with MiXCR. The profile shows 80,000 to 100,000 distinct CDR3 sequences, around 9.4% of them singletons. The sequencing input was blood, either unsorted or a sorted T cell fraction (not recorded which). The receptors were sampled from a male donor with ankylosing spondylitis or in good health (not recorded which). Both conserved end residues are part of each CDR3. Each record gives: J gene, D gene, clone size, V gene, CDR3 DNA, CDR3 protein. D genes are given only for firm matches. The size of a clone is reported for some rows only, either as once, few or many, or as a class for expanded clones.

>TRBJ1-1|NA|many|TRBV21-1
TGTGCCAGCAGCAAAGGGAGGATCATGAACACTGAAGCTTTCTTT
CASSKGRIMNTEAFF
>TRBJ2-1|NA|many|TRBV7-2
TGTGCCAGCAGCTTAGAGCCCCGAAATGAGCAGTTCTTC
CASSLEPRNEQFF
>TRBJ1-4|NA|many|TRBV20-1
TGCAGTGCTAGAGATTTCAGAGGTCTTAATGAAAAACTGTTTTTT
CSARDFRGLNEKLFF
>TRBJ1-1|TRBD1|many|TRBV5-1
TGCGCCAGCAGCACAGGGGGTATGAACACTGAAGCTTTCTTT
CASSTGGMNTEAFF
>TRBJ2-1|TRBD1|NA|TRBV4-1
TGCGCCAGCAGCCAGGGGCCCGGGACAGCCTACAATGAGCAGTTCTTC
CASSQGPGTAYNEQFF
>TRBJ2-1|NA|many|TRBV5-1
TGCGCCAGCAGCTTGGTAGCAGGGGAGGTTGAGCAGTTCTTC
CASSLVAGEVEQFF
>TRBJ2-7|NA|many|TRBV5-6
TGTGCCAGCAGCTTGTCCCCTTTGTACTCCTACGAGCAGTACTTC
CASSLSPLYSYEQYF
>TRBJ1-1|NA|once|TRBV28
TGTGCCAGCGGGGGGACACCTACGGGCACTGAAGCTTTCTTT
CASGGTPTGTEAFF
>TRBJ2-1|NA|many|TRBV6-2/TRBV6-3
TGTGCCAGCACCTACAGCGGAACGTTCTTCAATGAGCAGTTCTTC
CASTYSGTFFNEQFF
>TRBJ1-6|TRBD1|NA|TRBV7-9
TGTGCCAGCAGCAGGGACAGGGGGAATTCACCCCTCCACTTT
CASSRDRGNSPLHF
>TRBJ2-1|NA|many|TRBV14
TGTGCCAGCAGCCAAGAGTTGTCAAATGAGCAGTTCTTC
CASSQELSNEQFF
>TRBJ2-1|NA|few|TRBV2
TGTGCCAGCAGTGAACGCCACAGCTCCTACAATGAGCAGTTCTTC
CASSERHSSYNEQFF
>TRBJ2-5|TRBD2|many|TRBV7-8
TGTGCCAGCAGGGCCACTAGCGGGGCAGAGACCCAGTACTTC
CASRATSGAETQYF
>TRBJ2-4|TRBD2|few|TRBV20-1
TGCAGTGCTAGACCGTTCCTACTAGCGAGCGATTGGCGGAACATTCAGTACTTC
CSARPFLLASDWRNIQYF
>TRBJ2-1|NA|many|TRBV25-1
TGTGCCAGCAGTGATTCAAATTACAATGAGCAGTTCTTC
CASSDSNYNEQFF
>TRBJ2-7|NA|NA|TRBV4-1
TGCGCCAGCAGCCAAGATCCAGGGACGAGCTCCTACGAGCAGTACTTC
CASSQDPGTSSYEQYF
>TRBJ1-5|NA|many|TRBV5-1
TGCGCCAGCAGCTTGGGGGCAGGGAACGAGCCCCAGCATTTT
CASSLGAGNEPQHF
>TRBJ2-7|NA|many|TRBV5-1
TGCGCCAGCAGCCCTGAAAGTTGGTCCTACGAGCAGTACTTC
CASSPESWSYEQYF
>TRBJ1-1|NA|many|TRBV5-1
TGCGCCAGCAGCCTTTGGGACCGGGGGAACACTGAAGCTTTCTTT
CASSLWDRGNTEAFF
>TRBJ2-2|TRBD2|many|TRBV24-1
TGTGCCACCAGTGAATCGGGACTAGCGGGGGGGCCTTACACCGGGGAGCTGTTTTTT
CATSESGLAGGPYTGELFF
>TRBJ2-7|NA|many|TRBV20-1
TGCAGTGCCCGACAGGCCTCCTACGAGCAGTACTTC
CSARQASYEQYF
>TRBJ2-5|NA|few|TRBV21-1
TGTGCCAGCAAAGACCGGGACAGGGGGCGAGAGACCCAGTACTTC
CASKDRDRGRETQYF
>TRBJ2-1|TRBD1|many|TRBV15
TGTGCCACCAGCAGAGCCCAGGGGGCTTTCAATGAGCAGTTCTTC
CATSRAQGAFNEQFF
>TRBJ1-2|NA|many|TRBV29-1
TGCAGCGTTGAGGGGTTAGCCGGGGAAATCAATGGCTACACCTTC
CSVEGLAGEINGYTF
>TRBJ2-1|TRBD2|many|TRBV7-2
TGTGCCAGCAGCTCTCGACTAGCGGGGGTACCGCGGAATGAGCAGTTCTTC
CASSSRLAGVPRNEQFF
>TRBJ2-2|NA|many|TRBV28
TGTGCCAGCAGTCCACCGCAGGACCCCGGGGAGCTGTTTTTT
CASSPPQDPGELFF
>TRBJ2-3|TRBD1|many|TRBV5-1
TGCGCCAGCAGCTCCAAACAGGGGGCGTGGGATACGCAGTATTTT
CASSSKQGAWDTQYF
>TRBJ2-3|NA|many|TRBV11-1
TGTGCCAGCAGCTTAGCGCAGGCGGGGCCGGCGGATACGCAGTATTTT
CASSLAQAGPADTQYF
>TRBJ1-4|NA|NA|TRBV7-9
TGTGCCAGCAGCTTCCAGGGGTTGGAGCAACTGTTTTTT
CASSFQGLEQLFF
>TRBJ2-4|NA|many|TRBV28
TGTGCCAGCAGTTTATTGGGGGAGTTAGCCAAAAACATTCAGTACTTC
CASSLLGELAKNIQYF
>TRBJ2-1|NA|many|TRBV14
TGTGCCAGCAGCCAAGCCCGGGGCCCCAATGAGCAGTTCTTC
CASSQARGPNEQFF
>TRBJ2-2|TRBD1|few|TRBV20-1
TGCAGTGCCAGGGGGAACAGGGGGGACACCGGGGAGCTGTTTTTT
CSARGNRGDTGELFF
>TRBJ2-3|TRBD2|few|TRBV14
TGTGCCAGCAGCCAAATAGCGGGGGCAGATACGCAGTATTTT
CASSQIAGADTQYF
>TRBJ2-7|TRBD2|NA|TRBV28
TGTGCCAGCAGTTTTAGTCCCGTTTTAAAGCGGGGGATCTACGAGCAGTACTTC
CASSFSPVLKRGIYEQYF
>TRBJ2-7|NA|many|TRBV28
TGTGCCAGCAGTCCCCGGACTATCTCCTACGAGCAGTACTTC
CASSPRTISYEQYF
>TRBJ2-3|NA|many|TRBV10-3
TGTGCCATCAGCGTCGGGGCCAGCACAGATACGCAGTATTTT
CAISVGASTDTQYF
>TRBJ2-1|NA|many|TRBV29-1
TGCAGCGTTCACAGGGACGACTACAATGAGCAGTTCTTC
CSVHRDDYNEQFF